This entry concerns a single T cell receptor beta chain. With 6 bases clipped from V and 2 bases from J, the junction kept 3 bases outside the gene matches. The CDR3 has 14 amino acids. Germline-derived CDR1 and CDR2 are MRHNA and SNTAGT. These data come from a study of shared clonotypes between healthy human individuals. Study context: A donor's plate count was three for CD4 naive and three for CD4 memory; CD8 naive had two and CD8 memory one.

Clones were sequenced by immunoSEQ multiplex PCR, and TCRdb holds only the in-frame ones, with some missing. Here the sample spans roughly 680,000 clones, just under 75% being singletons. The chain recombines TRBV6-4 with TRBJ2-3; 9 bases agree with TRBD2. The sample comprised memory CD4+ T cells sorted from blood. Documented subset: CD45RA-negative fraction. The clonotype comes from a woman in her thirties in good health. CDR3 sequence: CASRLAGSTDTQYF. As DNA, the CDR3 is TGTGCCAGCAGGCTAGCGGGGTCCACAGATACGCAGTATTTT.